The sequence of this T cell receptor (beta chain) was determined in a study of T cell repertoires in cytomegalovirus infection. Study-level background: Indicated by public TCR beta signatures were CMV infection and matching HLA type. Study-wide findings and caveats: Cumulative frequency (of public TCR beta family members) identified carriers of CMV plus the relevant HLA. Within the response measured ex vivo, HLA-C-restricted CMV-specific TCR beta clonotypes were dominant.

TCRdb called the reads again in MiXCR, with one record for every CDR3 protein. Seen here are approximately 250,000 distinct CDR3 sequences, 9.1% observed once, and the top ten hold around 16%. Germline V gives CDR1 MNHEY, CDR2 SMNVEV (reference sequence). J gave up 1 base and V 5 bases, and 15 bases lay outside the gene matches. The CDR3 loop spans 18 amino acids. About this clonotype itself: Its antigen is currently unknown.

This TCR was sampled from a human donor in good health (CMV status not recorded). Some clones in this sample may be carry-over from other donors' samples. Sequencing was done on a sample of PBMCs. The chain has TRBV27 and TRBJ1-1; 8 nucleotides line up with TRBD1. In nucleotides, the CDR3 is TGTGCCAGCAGTCTTTGGTCGACAGGGGTTCGTCGGAACACTGAAGCTTTCTTT. This codes for CASSLWSTGVRRNTEAFF.